What follows are 29 T cell receptor beta chains derived from one specimen sequenced in a study of blood T cell repertoires in COVID-19. Assay used: immunoSEQ multiplex PCR; TCRdb lists only in-frame clones, some missing. Seen here are approximately 300,000 clones, around 86% observed once, and the top ten hold 4.5% to 5.5%. The sequenced sample consisted of PBMCs or T cells enriched from blood (not recorded which). These TCRs come from a man in his sixties who had recovered from COVID-19.

V is TRBV18 and J is TRBJ2-5, with 10 bases lining up with TRBD2. The CDR3 runs to 17 residues. Germline V lookup: CDR1 KGHSH, CDR2 LQKENI. After removal of 3 bases from V and 5 bases from J, the junction contained 12 bases not matched to a gene. CDR3 residues: CASSPSPSSGSGETQYF. The CDR3 coding sequence is TGTGCCAGCTCACCCTCACCCTCTAGCGGGAGCGGGGAGACCCAGTACTTC.

This clone was counted once. The chain uses TRBV19 and TRBJ2-1; 7 bases are shared with TRBD1. There are 16 residues in the CDR3. The V segment lost 5 bases and the J segment 0 bases; nucleotides outside the gene matches: 7. CDR1 and CDR2 (germline): LNHDA, SQIVND (reference sequence). DNA for the CDR3: TGTGCCAGTAGTGACCGACAGGGCTTCTCCTACAATGAGCAGTTCTTC. This sequence encodes CASSDRQGFSYNEQFF.

In its sample, this clone was seen once. The chain recombines TRBV19 with TRBJ1-1; 7 bases align to TRBD1. The V gene end was trimmed by 10 bases and the J gene end by 7 bases; junction bases not matched to a gene: 6. There are 11 residues in the CDR3. Looked up from germline, CDR1 is LNHDA and CDR2 is SQIVND (reference sequence). The DNA of the CDR3 is TGTGCCACCTGGGACAGAGATGAAGCTTTCTTT. Protein: CATWDRDEAFF.

The gene calls are TRBV18 and TRBJ2-1; 10 bases are a match to TRBD2. V gave up 2 bases and J gave up 4 bases; unmatched junction bases: 5. This CDR3 comprises 16 residues. Germline CDR1 is KGHSH and CDR2 is LQKENI. CDR3 protein: CASSPGSGRDYNEQFF. In DNA, the CDR3 is TGTGCCAGCTCACCAGGAAGCGGGAGGGATTACAATGAGCAGTTCTTC.

V is TRBV4-1 and J is TRBJ1-4, with 8 nucleotides matching TRBD1. CDR3 length: 15 amino acids. V was pared by 0 bases and J by 7 bases, with 4 bases of the junction left unmatched. From germline, CDR1 is MGHRA and CDR2 YSYEKL. For the CDR3, the DNA is TGCGCCAGCAGCCAAGAACAGGGGGTATTTGAAAAACTGTTTTTT. Translating gives CASSQEQGVFEKLFF.

V usage is TRBV5-6 and J usage is TRBJ2-3, with TRBD2 matching 13 bases. With 0 bases clipped from V and 3 bases from J, the junction kept 4 bases outside the gene matches. CDR3 length: 17 amino acids. Germline CDR1 and CDR2: SGHDT and YYEEEE. DNA for the CDR3: TGTGCCAGCAGCTTGGGAAGACTAGCGGGAGGAACAGATACGCAGTATTTT. This encodes CASSLGRLAGGTDTQYF.

This rearrangement joins TRBV5-1 to TRBJ1-6, with 7 bases matching TRBD1. In germline, CDR1 is SGHRS, CDR2 YFSETQ. The CDR3 has 16 residues. The J segment lost 7 bases and the V segment lost 5 bases, leaving 12 bases of the junction unmatched. CDR3 bases: TGCGCCAGCAGTAGCGAGGGACAGAGTTTGAATTCACCCCTCCACTTT. The encoded protein is CASSSEGQSLNSPLHF.

This chain uses TRBV30 with TRBJ1-1, with D possibly TRBD1 on 6 matching bases. The CDR3 covers 13 residues. Trimming took off 2 bases at V and 3 bases at J, with 10 bases between the two ends. The germline V gene has CDR1 GTSNPN and CDR2 SVGIG (reference sequence). CDR3 in amino acids: CAWSSGVHTEAFF. The CDR3, as DNA: TGTGCCTGGAGTTCAGGGGTGCACACTGAAGCTTTCTTT.

The chain has TRBV27 and TRBJ1-4; 9 bases fit TRBD1. Germline V gene lookup returns CDR1 MNHEY and CDR2 SMNVEV (reference sequence). Unmatched junction bases numbered 3, after V lost 0 bases and J lost 7 bases. The CDR3 is 15 amino acids. The CDR3 loop reads CASSLSGTGSEKLFF. Here the CDR3 DNA reads TGTGCCAGCAGTTTATCTGGGACAGGGAGTGAAAAACTGTTTTTT.

This chain joins TRBV19 and TRBJ2-3; no clear D gene. This CDR3 comprises 13 residues. Germline CDR1 and CDR2: LNHDA and SQIVND (reference sequence). V was cut by 4 bases and J by 1 base, with 6 bases left in between. The CDR3 DNA sequence: TGTGCCAGTAGTAATCCGGGCACAGATACGCAGTATTTT. This sequence encodes CASSNPGTDTQYF. Looking up the rest from reference TRBV19 and TRBJ2-3 gives the full variable domain: DGGITQSPKYLFRKEGQNVTLSCEQNLNHDAMYWYRQDPGQGLRLIYYSQIVNDFQKGDIAEGYSVSREKKESFPLTVTSAQKNPTAFYLCASSNPGTDTQYFGPGTRLTVL.

The chain combines TRBV11-2 with TRBJ2-5; 9 bases map to TRBD2. The CDR3 has 17 amino acids. V lost 5 bases to trimming and J lost 9 bases; unmatched junction nucleotides: 19. Germline CDR1 SGHAT, CDR2 FQNNGV. The CDR3 coding sequence is TGTGCCAGCAGCCCAGGGCGCGGGAGGGGGGATGAAGTGTCCCAGTACTTC. Its translation is CASSPGRGRGDEVSQYF.

The V and J genes are TRBV7-3 and TRBJ2-3, with a weak D call TRBD2 (5 bases). This CDR3 contains 16 residues. Trimming took 0 bases from V and 2 from J, leaving 12 bases between them. CDR1 is SGHTA, CDR2 FQGTGA, per germline. CDR3 nucleotide sequence: TGTGCCAGCAGCTTAACTAGCGCTAAGCCCACAGATACGCAGTATTTT. Translated: CASSLTSAKPTDTQYF.

The chain recombines TRBV10-3 with TRBJ1-1; possibly TRBD1 for D (5 bases). Germline CDR1 is ENHRY and CDR2 is SYGVKD. This CDR3 region has 15 residues. V was clipped by 2 bases and J by 5 bases, with 15 bases between them. CDR3 DNA sequence: TGTGCCATCAGTGAGAGGGGCAGCGATAGGACTGAAGCTTTCTTT. This codes for CAISERGSDRTEAFF.

This clone was found once. The chain has TRBV7-6 and TRBJ1-3; D uncertain. Germline V gives CDR1 SGHVS, CDR2 FNYEAQ. The CDR3 has 17 residues. Trimming pared 0 bases from V and 4 bases from J, leaving 16 bases between. CDR3 bases: TGTGCCAGCAGCTTAGCGAGCCGGGAGGGATCCGGAAACACCATATATTTT. It is translated as CASSLASREGSGNTIYF.

This chain links TRBV4-3 with TRBJ2-2; 10 bases are a match to TRBD2. The ends lost 1 base at V and 6 bases at J; junction bases unmatched: 5. The length of the CDR3 is 16 residues. Germline CDR1 is LGHNA and CDR2 is YSLEER. CDR3 DNA: TGCGCCAGCAGCCAAGGGCTAGCGGGAGTTGCCGGGGAGCTGTTTTTT. This translates into CASSQGLAGVAGELFF.

V usage is TRBV19 and J usage is TRBJ2-3; D unclear. The CDR3 sequence is 17 residues long. V lost 1 base, J lost 1 base, and 15 bases lay in between. Germline CDR1 reads LNHDA; CDR2 reads SQIVND (reference sequence). The CDR3 sequence is CASSIVPGLVGTDTQYF. For the CDR3, the DNA is TGTGCCAGTAGTATAGTCCCTGGGCTGGTAGGCACAGATACGCAGTATTTT.

The chain employs TRBV7-9 and TRBJ1-5; D is ambiguous. CDR1 and CDR2 (germline): SEHNR, FQNEAQ (reference sequence). The CDR3 covers 13 residues. The V gene lost 2 bases and the J gene lost 5 bases, with 7 bases spanning the gap. The CDR3 DNA is TGTGCCAGCAGCTTATTGGCGGATCAGCCCCAGCATTTT. The encoded protein is CASSLLADQPQHF.

The chain uses TRBV18 and TRBJ2-5; the D gene is possibly TRBD2 (6 bases). CDR1 and CDR2 (germline): KGHSH, LQKENI. V was pared by 1 base and J by 7 bases, with 7 bases between. The CDR3 runs 12 residues. CDR3 in amino acids: CASSPLGGTQYF. DNA of the CDR3: TGTGCCAGCTCACCACTCGGGGGGACCCAGTACTTC. The variable domain in full, completed from reference TRBV18 and TRBJ2-5, reads NAGVMQNPRHLVRRRGQEARLRCSPMKGHSHVYWYRQLPEEGLKFMVYLQKENIIDESGMPKERFSAEFPKEGPSILRIQQVVRGDSAAYFCASSPLGGTQYFGPGTRLLVL.

This chain connects TRBV5-1 to TRBJ1-1; maybe TRBD1 (5 bases). The CDR3 spans 15 residues. V was shortened by 3 bases and J by 1 base, with 13 bases between the two germline ends. Germline CDR1 SGHRS, CDR2 YFSETQ. The CDR3 loop reads CASSSTYRTNTEAFF. The CDR3 DNA follows: TGCGCCAGCAGCTCCACCTACAGGACGAACACTGAAGCTTTCTTT.

The chain employs TRBV28 and TRBJ2-1; no clear D. The V and J ends lost 6 bases and 5 bases respectively, with 5 bases between them. Germline CDR1 MDHEN, CDR2 SYDVKM. The CDR3 runs 11 residues. The CDR3 bases are TGTGCCAGCAGGGGCCACAATGAGCAGTTCTTC. Protein product: CASRGHNEQFF. Full variable domain (outside the CDR3, taken from reference TRBV28 and TRBJ2-1): DVKVTQSSRYLVKRTGEKVFLECVQDMDHENMFWYRQDPGLGLRLIYFSYDVKMKEKGDIPEGYSVSREKKERFSLILESASTNQTSMYLCASRGHNEQFFGPGTRLTVL.

The chain recombines TRBV6-2 or TRBV6-3 with TRBJ2-7; 10 bases map to TRBD1. V was pared by 2 bases and J by 2 bases, with 3 bases of the junction left unmatched. The CDR3 is made up of 15 amino acids. In germline, CDR1 is MNHEY, CDR2 SVGEGT. CDR3 nucleotide sequence: TGTGCCAGCAGTTACGGGACAGGGGATCCCTACGAGCAGTACTTC. As protein: CASSYGTGDPYEQYF.

CDR3 residues: CASSWGENTDTQYF. The CDR3 nucleotides read TGCGCCAGCAGTTGGGGGGAGAACACAGATACGCAGTATTTT. This chain uses TRBV5-1 with TRBJ2-3; the D gene is possibly TRBD2 (6 bases). Trimming stripped 5 bases from V and 2 bases from J, with 12 bases between. This CDR3 spans 14 amino acids. The germline gives CDR1 SGHRS, CDR2 YFSETQ.

The CDR3 nucleotides read TGTGCCAGCAGCCGTAGCTCGGAGGAGACCCAGTACTTC. Translation: CASSRSSEETQYF. The rearrangement uses TRBV7-3 and TRBJ2-5; D is unclear. Germline assignment: CDR1 SGHTA and CDR2 FQGTGA. The CDR3 has 13 residues. V dropped 5 bases and J dropped 5 bases, with 12 bases sitting between them.

This chain links TRBV7-2 with TRBJ2-5; D not certain. V was shortened by 1 base and J by 2 bases, with 8 bases between the two germline ends. Germline values: CDR1 SGHTA, CDR2 FQGNSA. The CDR3 sequence is 14 residues long. The CDR3 DNA sequence: TGTGCCAGCAGCTTAGTGACTTTACAAGAGACCCAGTACTTC. Translated, it gives CASSLVTLQETQYF.

As to this clone: Other DNA sequences within the sample encode an identical CDR3. This chain links TRBV28 with TRBJ1-1; possibly TRBD1 for D (5 bases). Germline CDR1 MDHEN, CDR2 SYDVKM. This CDR3 has 13 amino acids. Trimming took 6 bases from V and 1 from J, leaving 9 bases between them. The CDR3 loop reads CASSLDRNTEAFF. The CDR3 nucleotides read TGTGCCAGCAGCCTAGACAGGAACACTGAAGCTTTCTTT.

The V and J genes are TRBV19 and TRBJ1-5; no clear D. Germline lookup yields CDR1 LNHDA and CDR2 SQIVND (reference sequence). The CDR3 length is 13 residues. The V gene lost 5 bases and the J gene lost 11 bases, with 16 bases spanning the gap. The CDR3 spells CASSRVSEVAQHF. For the CDR3, the DNA is TGTGCCAGTAGTCGGGTCTCGGAGGTGGCCCAGCATTTT.

The chain has TRBV18 and TRBJ2-7, with D possibly being TRBD1 (6 bases). The V gene's germline CDR1 is KGHSH and CDR2 LQKENI. The CDR3 sequence is 14 residues long. Between the trimmed V and J ends, which lost 6 bases and 4 bases, there was a span of 16 bases. In DNA, the CDR3 is TGTGCCAGCTCCACACAGGGACCCCCTTACGAGCAGTACTTC. Translation: CASSTQGPPYEQYF. The full variable domain, completed using reference TRBV18 and TRBJ2-7, is NAGVMQNPRHLVRRRGQEARLRCSPMKGHSHVYWYRQLPEEGLKFMVYLQKENIIDESGMPKERFSAEFPKEGPSILRIQQVVRGDSAAYFCASSTQGPPYEQYFGPGTRLTVT.

The V and J genes are TRBV18 and TRBJ1-5; 10 positions match TRBD1. Unmatched junction bases numbered 3, after V lost 3 bases and J lost 7 bases. The CDR3 extends over 14 amino acids. The germline V gene encodes CDR1 KGHSH and CDR2 LQKENI. CDR3 sequence reads: CASSPDRGRQPQHF. The CDR3 DNA follows: TGTGCCAGCTCACCCGACAGGGGGCGGCAGCCCCAGCATTTT.

The chain links TRBV7-2 to TRBJ2-1; TRBD2 aligns across 13 bases. Germline V gives CDR1 SGHTA, CDR2 FQGNSA. With 10 bases clipped from V and 8 bases from J, the junction kept 5 bases outside the gene matches. The CDR3 loop spans 13 amino acids. The CDR3 nucleotides are TGTGCCACCGGGACTAGCGGGATTTATGAGCAGTTCTTC. Its translation: CATGTSGIYEQFF.